The 24 T cell receptor beta chains in this list originate from one sample, sequenced in a study of T cell responses to AZD1222 COVID-19 vaccine. Only in-frame clones appear in the TCRdb table, and some are missing; sequencing was by immunoSEQ multiplex PCR. The sample records roughly 28,000 clones, over 90% being singletons. The sequences come from peripheral blood, collected on day 0 of AZD1222 vaccination. The source is an adult in good health.

The chain uses TRBV7-9 and TRBJ2-1, with D unclear. This CDR3 comprises 12 residues. V shed 4 bases and J shed 4 bases, with 5 bases lying between them. CDR1 SEHNR and CDR2 FQNEAQ come from the germline V gene (reference sequence). Here the CDR3 DNA reads TGTGCCAGCAGCTCCGAGTACAATGAGCAGTTCTTC. It yields the protein CASSSEYNEQFF.

The genes are TRBV6-5 and TRBJ1-1; 8 bases are shared with TRBD1. Losses at the gene ends were 6 bases for V and 5 bases for J; bases not matched to a gene: 5. CDR1 and CDR2 (germline): MNHEY, SVGAGI. CDR3 length equals 13 residues. The DNA of the CDR3 is TGTGCCAGCAGGGACAGGGACCTAACTGAAGCTTTCTTT. This codes for CASRDRDLTEAFF.

The V call is TRBV28, the J call TRBJ1-2, with D possibly TRBD1 on 5 matching bases. Trimming left V 2 bases short and J 4 bases short, with 14 bases between. Germline values: CDR1 MDHEN, CDR2 SYDVKM. This CDR3 has 15 amino acids. The CDR3 loop reads CASSLPLRGGYGYTF. In nucleotides, the CDR3 is TGTGCCAGCAGTTTACCCTTGAGGGGTGGCTATGGCTACACCTTC.

The V call is TRBV5-5, the J call TRBJ2-1, with TRBD1 matching 10 bases. Germline V lookup: CDR1 SGHKS, CDR2 YYEKEE (reference sequence). The V and J ends lost 4 bases and 3 bases, in that order; junction bases with no gene match: 7. The CDR3 loop spans 16 amino acids. CDR3 in amino acids: CASSARQGAGYNEQFF. In DNA form, the CDR3 reads TGTGCCAGCAGCGCCCGACAGGGGGCCGGCTACAATGAGCAGTTCTTC.

The gene calls are TRBV7-9 and TRBJ1-1; D might be TRBD1 (5 bases). Trimming took off 8 bases at V and 4 bases at J, with 14 bases between the two ends. The CDR3 length is 13 residues. Germline loops: CDR1 SEHNR, CDR2 FQNEAQ (reference sequence). DNA of the CDR3: TGTGCCAGCGGGACGTTCGACGCCACTGAAGCTTTCTTT. Translated, it gives CASGTFDATEAFF.

The chain uses TRBV5-6 and TRBJ2-5, with 9 nucleotides matching TRBD1. CDR1 is SGHDT, CDR2 YYEEEE, per germline. V was clipped by 5 bases and J by 5 bases; unmatched bases: 7. CDR3 length equals 14 residues. The CDR3 here is CASRGQGTGETQYF. The CDR3 coding sequence is TGTGCCAGCAGGGGACAGGGAACGGGGGAGACCCAGTACTTC. Together with reference TRBV5-6 and TRBJ2-5, the CDR3 gives the full variable domain: DAGVTQSPTHLIKTRGQQVTLRCSPKSGHDTVSWYQQALGQGPQFIFQYYEEEERQRGNFPDRFSGHQFPNYSSELNVNALLLGDSALYLCASRGQGTGETQYFGPGTRLLVL.

The V call is TRBV12-3 or TRBV12-4, the J call TRBJ1-6; the match to TRBD1 covers 8 bases. V lost 4 bases and J lost 15; bases outside the gene matches: 5. The CDR3 totals 12 residues. In DNA, the CDR3 is TGTGCCAGCAGTTCCATAGACAGGGGCCTCCACTTT. Translating gives CASSSIDRGLHF.

This chain joins TRBV11-2 and TRBJ2-1; 11 positions agree with TRBD2. The trim removed 5 bases at V and 4 bases at J, leaving 4 bases unmatched. Germline lookup yields CDR1 SGHAT and CDR2 FQNNGV. There are 15 residues in the CDR3. In DNA form, the CDR3 reads TGTGCCAGCAGCCGGCTAGCGGGAGGATACAATGAGCAGTTCTTC. Amino acid sequence: CASSRLAGGYNEQFF.

This clone was recorded a few times. CDR3 residues: CASMGRGRSPLHF. The DNA for the CDR3 is TGTGCCAGCATGGGCAGGGGGCGATCACCCCTCCACTTT. The chain combines TRBV28 with TRBJ1-6; the match to TRBD1 covers 8 bases. The junction had 6 bases not matched to a gene; V was cut back by 7 bases and J by 10 bases. Germline loops: CDR1 MDHEN, CDR2 SYDVKM. This CDR3 is 13 amino acids long.

This clone has just one count. This chain links TRBV12-3 or TRBV12-4 with TRBJ2-5; the D gene is possibly TRBD2 (5 bases). The CDR3 is 13 residues long. V lost 1 base to trimming and J lost 5 bases, with 8 bases between them. For the CDR3, the DNA is TGTGCCAGCAGTTTAGGAGGGCCGGAGACCCAGTACTTC. Its translation is CASSLGGPETQYF.

The chain couples TRBV7-9 to TRBJ2-1; TRBD1 matches at 10 bases. Trimming cost V 4 bases and J 7 bases; bases outside gene matches: 19. Germline lookup yields CDR1 SEHNR and CDR2 FQNEAQ (reference sequence). The CDR3 has 19 amino acids. DNA of the CDR3: TGTGCCAGCAGCTCACCGGGACAGGGGAGCCCTTCTACCTCAAATGAGCAGTTCTTC. Its protein product is CASSSPGQGSPSTSNEQFF.

The V gene is TRBV19, the J gene TRBJ2-1; the D gene is possibly TRBD1 (6 bases). CDR1 LNHDA and CDR2 SQIVND come from the germline V gene (reference sequence). This CDR3 contains 15 residues. Trimming stripped 10 bases from V and 2 bases from J, with 18 bases between. The CDR3 coding sequence is TGTGCCACCTCCAGGGGTTCCTACCCCTACAATGAGCAGTTCTTC. Translation: CATSRGSYPYNEQFF.

The chain uses TRBV6-2 or TRBV6-3 and TRBJ1-5, with TRBD1 identical over 10 bases. J gave up 6 bases and V 2 bases, and 7 bases lay outside the gene matches. The length of the CDR3 is 16 residues. In germline, CDR1 is MNHEY, CDR2 SVGEGT. The CDR3 region has the DNA TGTGCCAGCAGTTACGTAACCGGGACAGGGGCTCAGCCCCAGCATTTT. This encodes CASSYVTGTGAQPQHF.

This rearrangement joins TRBV5-1 to TRBJ2-1, with D possibly being TRBD1 (5 bases). Per the germline V gene, CDR1 is SGHRS and CDR2 is YFSETQ. Trimming took 0 bases from V and 0 from J, leaving 10 bases between them. The length of the CDR3 is 16 residues. The CDR3 DNA sequence: TGCGCCAGCAGCTTGGCCACAGGCCACTCCTACAATGAGCAGTTCTTC. Its translation: CASSLATGHSYNEQFF. The variable domain in full, with the rest retrieved from reference TRBV5-1 and TRBJ2-1, is KAGVTQTPRYLIKTRGQQVTLSCSPISGHRSVSWYQQTPGQGLQFLFEYFSETQRNKGNFPGRFSGRQFSNSRSEMNVSTLELGDSALYLCASSLATGHSYNEQFFGPGTRLTVL.

This clone was seen once. The V and J genes are TRBV9 and TRBJ2-2; 8 positions agree with TRBD1. V lost 6 bases, J lost 4 bases, and 11 bases stayed unmatched. Germline V CDR1 and CDR2: SGDLS, YYNGEE. This CDR3 region has 16 residues. The DNA of the CDR3 is TGTGCCAGCACCGGGACAGGTTCCGGGGGCACCGGGGAGCTGTTTTTT. This translates into CASTGTGSGGTGELFF.

The genes are TRBV5-4 and TRBJ2-5, with 9 bases matching TRBD1. V shed 2 bases, J shed 5 bases, and the junction held 7 bases outside the gene matches. The CDR3 has 15 amino acids. The germline V gene encodes CDR1 SGHNT and CDR2 YYREEE (reference sequence). CDR3 nucleotide sequence: TGTGCCAGCAGCTTAGGGACAGGGCTCGTGGAGACCCAGTACTTC. As protein: CASSLGTGLVETQYF.

CDR3 residues: CASSLVVGGLYNEQFF. CDR3 DNA: TGTGCCAGCAGCTTGGTAGTGGGGGGCTTATACAATGAGCAGTTCTTC. This sequence joins TRBV5-4 and TRBJ2-1; D tentatively fits TRBD1 or TRBD2 (6 bases each). The CDR3 contains 16 residues. CDR1 and CDR2 from the germline V gene are SGHNT and YYREEE (reference sequence). V lost 0 bases to trimming and J lost 4 bases, with 14 bases between them.

The gene calls are TRBV12-3 or TRBV12-4 and TRBJ2-3; D might be TRBD1 or TRBD2, each matching 6 bases. V lost 4 bases and J 6 bases, leaving 11 bases between the germline ends. The CDR3 contains 13 residues. DNA for the CDR3: TGTGCCAGCAGTTGGGGGGCTCAGGATACGCAGTATTTT. The encoded protein is CASSWGAQDTQYF.

The CDR3 sequence: CASSLAWDIHNEQFF. CDR3 in DNA: TGTGCCAGCAGCTTAGCGTGGGACATACACAATGAGCAGTTCTTC. This rearrangement joins TRBV7-9 to TRBJ2-1; possible D gene TRBD1, 6 bases. In germline, CDR1 is SEHNR, CDR2 FQNEAQ (reference sequence). This CDR3 contains 15 residues. The germline V and J ends were trimmed by 0 bases and 5 bases, with 11 bases remaining between them.

The table lists this clone with a count of one. J is TRBJ2-1 and V is TRBV6-2 or TRBV6-3; 8 bases map to TRBD2. CDR1 and CDR2 (germline): MNHEY, SVGEGT. V lost 2 bases to trimming and J lost 8 bases; unmatched junction nucleotides: 11. The CDR3 contains 16 residues. Written as DNA, the CDR3 is TGTGCCAGCAGTTACGGGGACCTCCGGGGGGGTCATGAGCAGTTCTTC. Residues: CASSYGDLRGGHEQFF.

This chain uses TRBV9 with TRBJ2-5, with 7 bases identical to TRBD1. This CDR3 is built from 14 residues. J gave up 4 bases and V 2 bases, and 5 bases lay outside the gene matches. CDR1 and CDR2 (germline): SGDLS, YYNGEE. The CDR3 bases are TGTGCCAGCAGCGTTACAGGGGTTACAGAGACCCAGTACTTC. As protein: CASSVTGVTETQYF. Based on the CDR3 plus reference TRBV9 and TRBJ2-5, the full variable domain is DSGVTQTPKHLITATGQRVTLRCSPRSGDLSVYWYQQSLDQGLQFLIQYYNGEERAKGNILERFSAQQFPDLHSELNLSSLELGDSALYFCASSVTGVTETQYFGPGTRLLVL.

This clone was observed a handful of times. V and J are TRBV2 and TRBJ1-5; TRBD1 agrees at 10 bases. CDR1 is SNHLY, CDR2 FYNNEI, per germline. V lost 4 bases to trimming and J lost 7 bases; unmatched junction nucleotides: 4. The CDR3 totals 14 residues. In nucleotides, the CDR3 is TGTGCCAGCAGTGGACAGGGGGCTAAGCAGCCCCAGCATTTT. It yields the protein CASSGQGAKQPQHF.

The CDR3, as DNA: TGTGCCAGTAGTGCCCCATCTAGCGGGGTTGGCAAGGAGCAGTTCTTC. Translating it yields CASSAPSSGVGKEQFF. V gene TRBV19 combines with J gene TRBJ2-1; 9 positions agree with TRBD2. Germline V gives CDR1 LNHDA, CDR2 SQIVND (reference sequence). The CDR3 is made up of 16 amino acids. The ends lost 5 bases at V and 10 bases at J; junction bases unmatched: 15.

The gene calls are TRBV7-9 and TRBJ2-5; D uncertain. V was pared by 1 base and J by 2 bases, with 8 bases between. CDR3 length equals 14 residues. Germline V gene sequence: CDR1 SEHNR, CDR2 FQNEAQ (reference sequence). The CDR3 sequence: CASSLGGSQETQYF. The CDR3 coding sequence is TGTGCCAGCAGCTTAGGGGGTTCACAAGAGACCCAGTACTTC.